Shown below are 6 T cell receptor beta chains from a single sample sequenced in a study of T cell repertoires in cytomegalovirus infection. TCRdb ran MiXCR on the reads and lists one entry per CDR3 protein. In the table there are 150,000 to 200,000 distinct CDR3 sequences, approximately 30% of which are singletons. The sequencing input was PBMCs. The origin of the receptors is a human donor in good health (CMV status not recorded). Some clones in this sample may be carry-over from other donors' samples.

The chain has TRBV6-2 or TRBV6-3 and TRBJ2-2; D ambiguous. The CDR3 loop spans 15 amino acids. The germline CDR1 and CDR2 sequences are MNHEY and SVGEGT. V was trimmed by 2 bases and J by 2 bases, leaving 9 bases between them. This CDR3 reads CASSYPIINTGELFF. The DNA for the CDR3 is TGTGCCAGCAGTTACCCCATAATTAACACCGGGGAGCTGTTTTTT.

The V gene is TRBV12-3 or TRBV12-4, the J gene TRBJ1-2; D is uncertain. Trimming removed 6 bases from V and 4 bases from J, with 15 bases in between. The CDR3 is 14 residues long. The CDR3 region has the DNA TGTGCCAGCAGCCGGCAACGAGGTAGCTATGGCTACACCTTC. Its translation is CASSRQRGSYGYTF.

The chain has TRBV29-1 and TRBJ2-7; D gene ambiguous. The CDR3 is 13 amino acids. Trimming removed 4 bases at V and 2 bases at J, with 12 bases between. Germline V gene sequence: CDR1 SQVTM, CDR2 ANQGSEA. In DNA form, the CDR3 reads TGCAGCGTTGTCTTCACTATAGCCTACGAGCAGTACTTC. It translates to CSVVFTIAYEQYF.

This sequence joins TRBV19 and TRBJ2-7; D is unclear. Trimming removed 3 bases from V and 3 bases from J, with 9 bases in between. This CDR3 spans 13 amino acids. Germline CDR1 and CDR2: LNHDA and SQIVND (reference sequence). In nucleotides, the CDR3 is TGTGCCAGTAGTATCGGCATAGACTACGAGCAGTACTTC. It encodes CASSIGIDYEQYF. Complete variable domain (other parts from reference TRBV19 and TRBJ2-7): DGGITQSPKYLFRKEGQNVTLSCEQNLNHDAMYWYRQDPGQGLRLIYYSQIVNDFQKGDIAEGYSVSREKKESFPLTVTSAQKNPTAFYLCASSIGIDYEQYFGPGTRLTVT.

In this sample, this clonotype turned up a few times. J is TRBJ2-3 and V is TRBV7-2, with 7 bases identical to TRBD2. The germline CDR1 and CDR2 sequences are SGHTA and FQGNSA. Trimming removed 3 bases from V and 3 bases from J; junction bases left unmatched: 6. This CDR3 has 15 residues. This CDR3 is CASSFQGLVTDTQYF. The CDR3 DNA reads TGTGCCAGCAGCTTTCAAGGACTAGTGACAGATACGCAGTATTTT.

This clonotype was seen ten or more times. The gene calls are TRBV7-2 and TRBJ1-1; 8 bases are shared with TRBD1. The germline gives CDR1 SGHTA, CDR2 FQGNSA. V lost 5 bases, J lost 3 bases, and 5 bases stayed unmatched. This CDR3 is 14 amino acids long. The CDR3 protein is CASSADRVDTEAFF. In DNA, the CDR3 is TGTGCCAGCAGCGCGGACAGGGTGGACACTGAAGCTTTCTTT.